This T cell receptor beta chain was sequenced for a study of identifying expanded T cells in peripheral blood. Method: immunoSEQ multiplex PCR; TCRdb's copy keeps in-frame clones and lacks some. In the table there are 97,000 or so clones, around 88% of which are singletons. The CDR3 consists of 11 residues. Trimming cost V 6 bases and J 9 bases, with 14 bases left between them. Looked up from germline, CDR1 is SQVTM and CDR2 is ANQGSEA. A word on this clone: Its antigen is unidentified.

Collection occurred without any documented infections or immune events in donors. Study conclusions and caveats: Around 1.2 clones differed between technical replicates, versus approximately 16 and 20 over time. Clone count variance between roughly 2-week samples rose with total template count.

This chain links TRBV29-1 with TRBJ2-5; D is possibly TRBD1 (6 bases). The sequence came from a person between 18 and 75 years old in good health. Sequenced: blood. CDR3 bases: TGCAGCGTCACGACAGGTGCGGCCCAGTACTTC. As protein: CSVTTGAAQYF.